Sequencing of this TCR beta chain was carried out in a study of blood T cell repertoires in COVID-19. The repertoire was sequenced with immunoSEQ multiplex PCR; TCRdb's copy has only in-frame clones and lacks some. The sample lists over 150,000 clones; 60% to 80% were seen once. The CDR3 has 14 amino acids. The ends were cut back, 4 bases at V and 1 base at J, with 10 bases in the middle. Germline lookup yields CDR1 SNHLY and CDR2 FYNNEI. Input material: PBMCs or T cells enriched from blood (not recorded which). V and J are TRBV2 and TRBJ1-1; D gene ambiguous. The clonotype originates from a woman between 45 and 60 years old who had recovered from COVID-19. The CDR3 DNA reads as TGTGCCAGCAGTGTGTACAGTTCGAACACTGAAGCTTTCTTT. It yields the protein CASSVYSSNTEAFF.